Here is one TCR beta chain with its context. Its antigen is undetermined. Libraries were prepared by immunoSEQ multiplex PCR; TCRdb keeps only in-frame clonotypes and omits some of them. The table records 77,000 or so clones, 80% to 95% of them present only once. These data originate in a study of OX40 agonist ivuxolimab in advanced cancers. Study-wide context: Treatment received earlier with anti-PD-1, anti-PD-L1 or anti-CTLA-4 agents was allowed, and over 30% had some.

Study results and limitations: CD4+ T cells averaged fewer expanded clones than CD8+ T cells. Normalized expansion of T-cell clones was also low for some nonresponders. At 0.1-3.0 mg/kg, partial responders had clonal expansion among the lowest observed.

CDR1 MNHEY and CDR2 SMNVEV come from the germline V gene (reference sequence). CDR3 length equals 14 residues. Trimming took 2 bases from V and 4 from J, leaving 9 bases between them. This sequence joins TRBV27 and TRBJ2-1; possibly TRBD2 for D (5 bases). The specimen was CD4+ or CD8+ T cells sorted from blood, collected in a trial of the OX40 agonist ivuxolimab. This clonotype was obtained from an adult with an advanced solid tumor such as melanoma, head and neck, liver or kidney cancer. The DNA of the CDR3 is TGTGCCAGCAGTTTAAGTGGGGAGTACAATGAGCAGTTCTTC. Its translation is CASSLSGEYNEQFF.